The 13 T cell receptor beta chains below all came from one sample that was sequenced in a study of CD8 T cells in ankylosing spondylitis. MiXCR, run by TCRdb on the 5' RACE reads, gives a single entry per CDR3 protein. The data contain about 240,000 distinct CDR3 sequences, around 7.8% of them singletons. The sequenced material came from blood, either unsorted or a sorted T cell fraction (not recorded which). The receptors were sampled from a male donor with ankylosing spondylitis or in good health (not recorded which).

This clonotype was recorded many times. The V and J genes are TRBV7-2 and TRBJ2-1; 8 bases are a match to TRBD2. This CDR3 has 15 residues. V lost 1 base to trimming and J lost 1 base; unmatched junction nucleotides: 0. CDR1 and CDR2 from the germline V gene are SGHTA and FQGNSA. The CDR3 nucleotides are TGTGCCAGCAGCTTAGTAGCGGGGTCCTACAATGAGCAGTTCTTC. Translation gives CASSLVAGSYNEQFF.

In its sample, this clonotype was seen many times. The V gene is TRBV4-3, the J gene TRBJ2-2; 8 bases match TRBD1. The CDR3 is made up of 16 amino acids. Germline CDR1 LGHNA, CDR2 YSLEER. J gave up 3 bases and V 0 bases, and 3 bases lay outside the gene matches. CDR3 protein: CASSQDSTGDTGELFF. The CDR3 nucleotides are TGCGCCAGCAGCCAAGACTCGACAGGGGACACCGGGGAGCTGTTTTTT.

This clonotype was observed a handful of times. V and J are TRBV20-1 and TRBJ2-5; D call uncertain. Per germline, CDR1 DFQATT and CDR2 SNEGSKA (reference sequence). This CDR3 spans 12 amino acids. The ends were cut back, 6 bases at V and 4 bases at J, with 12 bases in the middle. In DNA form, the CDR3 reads TGCAGTGCCCATGCCGGCCCAGAGACCCAGTACTTC. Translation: CSAHAGPETQYF.

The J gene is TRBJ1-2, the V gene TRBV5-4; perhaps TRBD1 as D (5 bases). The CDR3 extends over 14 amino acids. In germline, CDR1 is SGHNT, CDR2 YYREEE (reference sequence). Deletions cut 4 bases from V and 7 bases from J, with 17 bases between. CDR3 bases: TGTGCCAGCAGCCCCCGTCGAGGGGAGTCTGGCTACACCTTC. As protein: CASSPRRGESGYTF.

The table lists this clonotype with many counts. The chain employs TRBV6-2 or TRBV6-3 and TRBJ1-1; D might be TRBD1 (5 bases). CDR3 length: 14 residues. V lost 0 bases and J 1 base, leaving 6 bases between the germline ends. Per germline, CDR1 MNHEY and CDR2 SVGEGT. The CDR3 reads CASSYSGENTEAFF. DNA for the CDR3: TGTGCCAGCAGTTACTCAGGGGAGAACACTGAAGCTTTCTTT.

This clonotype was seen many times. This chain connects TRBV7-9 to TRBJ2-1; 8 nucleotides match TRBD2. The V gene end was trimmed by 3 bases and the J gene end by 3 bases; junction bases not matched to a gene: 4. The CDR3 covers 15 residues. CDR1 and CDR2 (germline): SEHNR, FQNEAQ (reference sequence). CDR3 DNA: TGTGCCAGCAGCTTCGGGGGGGCCCTCTACAATGAGCAGTTCTTC. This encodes CASSFGGALYNEQFF.

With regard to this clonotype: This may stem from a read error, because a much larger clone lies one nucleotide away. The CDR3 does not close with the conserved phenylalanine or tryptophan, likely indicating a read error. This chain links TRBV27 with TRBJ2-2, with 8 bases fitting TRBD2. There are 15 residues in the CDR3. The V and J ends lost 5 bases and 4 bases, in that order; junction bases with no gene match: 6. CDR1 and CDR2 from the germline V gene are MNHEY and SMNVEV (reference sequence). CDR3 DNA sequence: TGTGCCAGCAGTCCTGGGACTAGTAGCACCGGGGAGCTGTTTTCT. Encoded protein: CASSPGTSSTGELFS.

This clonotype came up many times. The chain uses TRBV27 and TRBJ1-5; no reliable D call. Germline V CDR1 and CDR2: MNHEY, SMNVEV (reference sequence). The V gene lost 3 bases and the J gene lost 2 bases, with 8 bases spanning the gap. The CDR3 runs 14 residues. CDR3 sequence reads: CASSFLGGNQPQHF. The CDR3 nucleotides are TGTGCCAGCAGTTTTCTTGGGGGCAATCAGCCCCAGCATTTT.

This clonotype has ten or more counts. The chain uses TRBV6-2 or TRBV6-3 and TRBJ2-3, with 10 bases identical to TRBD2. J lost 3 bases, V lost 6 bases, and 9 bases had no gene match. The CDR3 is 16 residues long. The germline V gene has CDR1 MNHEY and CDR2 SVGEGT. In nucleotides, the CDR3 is TGTGCCAGCAGAACGTCCGGTAGCGGGGGGACAGATACGCAGTATTTT. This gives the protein CASRTSGSGGTDTQYF.

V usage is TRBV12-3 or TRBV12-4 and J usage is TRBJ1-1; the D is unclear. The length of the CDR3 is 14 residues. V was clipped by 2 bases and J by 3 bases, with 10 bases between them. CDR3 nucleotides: TGTGCCAGCAGTTTAAAGGGCCTAGACACTGAAGCTTTCTTT. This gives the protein CASSLKGLDTEAFF.

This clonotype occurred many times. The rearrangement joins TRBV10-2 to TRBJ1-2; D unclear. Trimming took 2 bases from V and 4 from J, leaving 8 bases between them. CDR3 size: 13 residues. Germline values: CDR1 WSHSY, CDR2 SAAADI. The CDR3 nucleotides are TGCGCCAGCAGTGAGCCGGTGCGCTATGGCTACACCTTC. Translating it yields CASSEPVRYGYTF.

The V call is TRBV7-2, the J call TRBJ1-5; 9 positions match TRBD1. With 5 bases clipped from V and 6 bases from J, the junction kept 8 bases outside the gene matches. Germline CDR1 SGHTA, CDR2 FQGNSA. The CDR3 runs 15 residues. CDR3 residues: CASSPRTGAVQPQHF. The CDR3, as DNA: TGTGCCAGCAGCCCAAGGACAGGGGCGGTTCAGCCCCAGCATTTT.

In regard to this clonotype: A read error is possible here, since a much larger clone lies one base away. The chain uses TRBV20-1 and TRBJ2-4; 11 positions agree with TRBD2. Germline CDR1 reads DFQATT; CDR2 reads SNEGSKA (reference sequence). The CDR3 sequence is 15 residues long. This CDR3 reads CSARVTSGVKNILYF. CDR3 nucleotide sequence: TGCAGTGCTAGAGTGACTAGCGGGGTAAAAAACATTCTGTACTTC.